These 12 T cell receptor beta chains were all obtained from the same sample, sequenced in a study of blood T cell repertoires in COVID-19 (TCRdb year 2020). Libraries came from the immunoSEQ multiplex PCR assay. TCRdb stores this immuneACCESS table with in-frame sequences only. Part of the clones is absent; in the studies checked, under half of the shortfall reflects unresolved V genes, and no reason is known for the rest. The sample yields roughly 220,000 clones; about 85% were counted once. In total, the top ten clones hold just under 20% of the sample. The sequenced sample was peripheral blood. The receptors were gathered from a man aged 25-40 years with active or convalescent COVID-19.

J is TRBJ2-4 and V is TRBV5-6; possibly TRBD1 for D (6 bases). The CDR3 sequence is 14 residues long. Trimming pared 0 bases from V and 5 bases from J, leaving 9 bases between. CDR1 is SGHDT and CDR2 is YYEEEE in the germline V gene. In DNA form, the CDR3 reads TGTGCCAGCAGCTTGGGGGCAGGGGAAAACATTCAGTACTTC. Encoded protein: CASSLGAGENIQYF.

V gene TRBV4-1 combines with J gene TRBJ2-7; D unclear. The CDR3 covers 14 residues. From germline, CDR1 is MGHRA and CDR2 YSYEKL. The V end was cut by 1 base, the J end by 4 bases, with 11 bases between. The CDR3 here is CASSQVAVRYEQYF. The CDR3 coding sequence is TGCGCCAGCAGCCAAGTTGCGGTGCGATACGAGCAGTACTTC.

V usage is TRBV6-5 and J usage is TRBJ1-3; weak D call: TRBD1 (6 bases). V was clipped by 6 bases and J by 3 bases, with 15 bases between them. The CDR3 loop spans 15 amino acids. CDR1 is MNHEY and CDR2 is SVGAGI in the germline V gene. CDR3 nucleotides: TGTGCCAGCAGCCCAGGGGTAACCGGTGGAAACACCATATATTTT. Amino acid sequence: CASSPGVTGGNTIYF.

The J gene is TRBJ2-1, the V gene TRBV20-1, with D possibly matching TRBD2 (5 bases). The CDR3 covers 15 residues. Per germline, CDR1 DFQATT and CDR2 SNEGSKA (reference sequence). V was shortened by 3 bases and J by 1 base, with 13 bases between the two germline ends. The CDR3 here is CSASERVHSYNEQFF. DNA of the CDR3: TGCAGTGCTAGTGAGAGGGTACATTCCTACAATGAGCAGTTCTTC.

V and J are TRBV2 and TRBJ2-2; 9 bases match TRBD1. Germline-derived CDR1 and CDR2 are SNHLY and FYNNEI. The V segment lost 5 bases and the J segment 6 bases; nucleotides outside the gene matches: 7. This CDR3 has 15 amino acids. The CDR3 DNA sequence: TGTGCCAGCAGTCGACAGGGGGACCGGGCCGGGGAGCTGTTTTTT. Translated, it gives CASSRQGDRAGELFF.

The rearrangement uses TRBV4-2 and TRBJ1-2; the match to TRBD1 covers 7 bases. Losses at the gene ends were 3 bases for V and 5 bases for J; bases not matched to a gene: 6. Germline CDR1 reads LGHNA; CDR2 reads YNFKEQ. The CDR3 is made up of 14 amino acids. The CDR3 loop reads CASSQPGQIYGYTF. CDR3 nucleotide sequence: TGTGCCAGCAGCCAGCCGGGACAGATTTATGGCTACACCTTC.

This clone was picked up a small number of times. The chain recombines TRBV12-3 or TRBV12-4 with TRBJ1-1; tentatively, D is TRBD1 (5 bases). The V and J ends lost 3 bases and 10 bases respectively, with 15 bases between them. The CDR3 length is 13 residues. In DNA, the CDR3 is TGTGCCAGCAGTTTTTTGGTGTGGGGGGGAGCTTTCTTT. Protein: CASSFLVWGGAFF.

The rearrangement links TRBV15 to TRBJ2-7, with 15 nucleotides matching TRBD2. With 3 bases clipped from V and 0 bases from J, the junction kept 6 bases outside the gene matches. Germline CDR1 reads LNHNV; CDR2 reads YYDKDF (reference sequence). This CDR3 region has 18 residues. Here the CDR3 DNA reads TGTGCCACCAGCAGTCGCCGGACTAGCGGGGGGGCCTCCTACGAGCAGTACTTC. Its translation is CATSSRRTSGGASYEQYF.

The genes are TRBV18 and TRBJ2-7; possible D gene TRBD1, 6 bases. CDR3 length: 11 residues. Germline V gene data show CDR1 as KGHSH and CDR2 as LQKENI. V shed 5 bases and J shed 4 bases, with 6 bases lying between them. The CDR3 is CASSDRYEQYF. CDR3 bases: TGTGCCAGCTCAGACAGGTACGAGCAGTACTTC. Full variable domain (remainder filled in from reference TRBV18 and TRBJ2-7): NAGVMQNPRHLVRRRGQEARLRCSPMKGHSHVYWYRQLPEEGLKFMVYLQKENIIDESGMPKERFSAEFPKEGPSILRIQQVVRGDSAAYFCASSDRYEQYFGPGTRLTVT.

The rearrangement joins TRBV18 to TRBJ2-2, with D possibly TRBD2 on 6 matching bases. This CDR3 comprises 16 residues. Germline V gives CDR1 KGHSH, CDR2 LQKENI. Trimming took 3 bases from V and 4 from J, leaving 15 bases between them. CDR3 region: CASSPLGVAATGELFF. The CDR3, as DNA: TGTGCCAGCTCACCCCTAGGGGTAGCGGCCACCGGGGAGCTGTTTTTT.

The J gene is TRBJ2-7, the V gene TRBV4-3; weak D call: TRBD1 (6 bases). Deletions cut 1 base from V and 6 bases from J, with 19 bases between. This CDR3 has 16 residues. Looked up from germline, CDR1 is LGHNA and CDR2 is YSLEER. The CDR3 region is CASSQVSRGVGSEQYF. CDR3 DNA sequence: TGCGCCAGCAGCCAAGTGAGCAGGGGAGTAGGTAGCGAGCAGTACTTC.

There are a few counts of this clone. This chain uses TRBV28 with TRBJ1-2; no reliable D call. V was pared by 4 bases and J by 2 bases, with 17 bases between. The CDR3 runs to 16 residues. Germline-derived CDR1 and CDR2 are MDHEN and SYDVKM. CDR3 loop: CASSSPRREKNYGYTF. CDR3 nucleotide sequence: TGTGCCAGCAGTTCCCCCCGGAGGGAGAAGAACTATGGCTACACCTTC.